This T cell receptor beta chain appears in the sequencing data of a study of CD8 T cells in ankylosing spondylitis. Using quantitative 5'-RACE with molecular barcodes, the authors made TCR beta libraries. A single record per CDR3 protein comes from TCRdb applying MiXCR to the 5' RACE reads. The sample has about 36,000 distinct CDR3 sequences, around 6% seen once. This clonotype was recorded at least ten times. The ends were cut back, 4 bases at V and 3 bases at J, with 9 bases in the middle. The CDR3 sequence is 12 residues long. Germline CDR1 DFQATT, CDR2 SNEGSKA (reference sequence). The receptor was isolated from a male donor with ankylosing spondylitis or in good health (not recorded which). The chain carries TRBV20-1 and TRBJ1-1; D is uncertain. Sequencing input: blood, either unsorted or a sorted T cell fraction (not recorded which). DNA of the CDR3: TGCAGTGCTAAGGCGGGAGACACTGAAGCTTTCTTT. Translated: CSAKAGDTEAFF.